This entry is about one T cell receptor beta chain. Its specificity is unknown. Here immunoSEQ multiplex PCR was the method, and the copy in TCRdb shows in-frame clones only, minus some. This table holds 5,000 to 6,500 clones, around 21% found once. The data are from a study of sequential checkpoint blockade in melanoma. Study details: Randomization was 1:1 between first-line nivolumab→ipilimumab and ipilimumab→nivolumab. More than 20 patients had tumor biopsies before treatment and at week 13. Both treatment sequences were followed by maintenance nivolumab. General study findings and limits: For nivolumab-first patients, baseline tumor clonality was associated with response.

Trimming shortened V by 8 bases and J by 8 bases, and 15 bases separated the two germline ends. Germline loops: CDR1 GTSNPN, CDR2 SVGIG (reference sequence). The CDR3 loop spans 11 amino acids. As to treatment: randomized to nivolumab then ipilimumab (arm A) or the reverse (arm B). This chain joins TRBV30 and TRBJ1-2; D call uncertain. The receptor was derived from a human donor with melanoma. Material: tumor tissue (inferred from file names), obtained from a patient given nivolumab and ipilimumab in sequence. The CDR3 here is CARWVGGGYTF. CDR3 nucleotides: TGTGCCCGGTGGGTCGGAGGGGGCTACACCTTC.